The TCR beta chain under discussion was sequenced for a study of blood T cells in healthy people across ages. General study results and limits: Long-lived and aged donors differed, with more naive CD4+ cells and higher diversity in the long-lived.

With a J-beta primer mix and a sample-barcoded 5' primer, a second PCR ran 7 to 11 cycles. TCRdb processed the 5' RACE reads anew with MiXCR; each CDR3 protein has one entry. The top ten clones hold approximately 2% of a sample with about 2 million distinct CDR3 sequences, 49% of them seen once. V was pared by 1 base and J by 2 bases, with 14 bases between. Germline V CDR1 and CDR2: SGHAT, FQNNGV. The CDR3 spans 16 residues. As concerns this clonotype: Its antigen is unknown.

Per-sample PBMC isolation yielded at least 6.5 million cells. The rearrangement uses TRBV11-2 and TRBJ2-5, with D perhaps assigned TRBD1 or TRBD2 (7 bases each). The TCR comes from a woman aged 40 to 49 in good health. The source material was blood. CDR3 sequence reads: CASSLAGGAIQETQYF. In DNA form, the CDR3 reads TGTGCCAGCAGCTTAGCAGGGGGGGCGATTCAAGAGACCCAGTACTTC. Drawing the rest from reference TRBV11-2 and TRBJ2-5, the complete variable domain is EAGVAQSPRYKIIEKRQSVAFWCNPISGHATLYWYQQILGQGPKLLIQFQNNGVVDDSQLPKDRFSAERLKGVDSTLKIQPAKLEDSAVYLCASSLAGGAIQETQYFGPGTRLLVL.